The 10 T cell receptor beta chains presented below share a single source sample, sequenced in a study of PD-1 blockade in mismatch repair-deficient tumors. Data came from immunoSEQ multiplex PCR; TCRdb stores just in-frame clones and leaves some out. The table has under 25,000 clones, 70% to 90% seen once. Specimen: peripheral blood, collected 2 weeks after starting pembrolizumab. The receptors originated from an adult with mismatch repair-deficient cancer.

The CDR3 DNA follows: TGTGCCAGTAGTATAGAAGGGTACAATGAGCAGTTCTTC. It specifies CASSIEGYNEQFF. The gene calls are TRBV19 and TRBJ2-1, with D uncertain. V dropped 0 bases and J dropped 4 bases, with 4 bases sitting between them. Germline lookup yields CDR1 LNHDA and CDR2 SQIVND (reference sequence). This CDR3 contains 13 residues.

This rearrangement joins TRBV18 to TRBJ1-4; 8 bases are shared with TRBD1. CDR1 and CDR2 (germline): KGHSH, LQKENI. The CDR3 sequence is 14 residues long. With 4 bases clipped from V and 7 bases from J, the junction kept 5 bases outside the gene matches. The CDR3 is CASSQPGTGEKLFF. The CDR3 bases are TGTGCCAGCTCACAGCCCGGGACAGGTGAAAAACTGTTTTTT.

The CDR3 reads CASSVGLAGRGELFF. For the CDR3, the DNA is TGTGCCAGCAGCGTAGGACTAGCGGGACGTGGGGAGCTGTTTTTT. The V gene is TRBV9, the J gene TRBJ2-2; TRBD2 agrees at 11 bases. The V gene's germline CDR1 is SGDLS and CDR2 YYNGEE. The junction had 3 bases not matched to a gene; V was cut back by 0 bases and J by 8 bases. This CDR3 spans 15 amino acids.

This clone came up once. V and J are TRBV9 and TRBJ2-1, with 13 bases aligning to TRBD2. With V trimmed by 3 bases and J by 4 bases, 4 bases remained unmatched. The germline CDR1 and CDR2 sequences are SGDLS and YYNGEE. This CDR3 contains 16 residues. The CDR3 loop reads CASSAPGLAGYNEQFF. CDR3 in DNA: TGTGCCAGCAGCGCACCGGGACTAGCGGGGTACAATGAGCAGTTCTTC.

The count of this clone is one. The chain joins TRBV6-1 to TRBJ2-3; maybe TRBD1 (5 bases). The V gene's germline CDR1 is MNHNS and CDR2 SASEGT. V lost 7 bases and J lost 1, with 12 bases in between. This CDR3 has 14 amino acids. The CDR3 spells CASKQDLGTDTQYF. Here the CDR3 DNA reads TGTGCCAGCAAACAGGATTTGGGCACAGATACGCAGTATTTT.

V and J are TRBV5-1 and TRBJ2-1; 9 bases align to TRBD2. There are 15 residues in the CDR3. The germline V gene has CDR1 SGHRS and CDR2 YFSETQ. The V and J ends lost 2 bases and 2 bases, in that order; junction bases with no gene match: 2. CDR3 in amino acids: CASSLGLATYNEQFF. The CDR3 nucleotides are TGCGCCAGCAGCTTAGGACTAGCGACCTACAATGAGCAGTTCTTC.

This chain links TRBV5-6 with TRBJ2-2; 11 nucleotides agree with TRBD2. The germline V gene has CDR1 SGHDT and CDR2 YYEEEE. J gave up 1 base and V 2 bases, and 1 base lay outside the gene matches. CDR3 size: 16 residues. CDR3 coding DNA: TGTGCCAGCAGCTTTCTAGCGGGAGGGAACACCGGGGAGCTGTTTTTT. Protein product: CASSFLAGGNTGELFF.

This clone was seen once. The chain couples TRBV7-9 to TRBJ2-1; 8 positions match TRBD2. This CDR3 comprises 16 residues. V shed 1 base, J shed 7 bases, and the junction held 9 bases outside the gene matches. Germline V gene lookup returns CDR1 SEHNR and CDR2 FQNEAQ (reference sequence). CDR3 bases: TGTGCCAGCAGCTTAGGGGTGGTAGCGGGACATAATGAGCAGTTCTTC. Its translation is CASSLGVVAGHNEQFF.

This clone turned up a few times. This rearrangement joins TRBV5-1 to TRBJ2-1; 7 nucleotides line up with TRBD1. V shed 0 bases, J shed 9 bases, and the junction held 3 bases outside the gene matches. The CDR3 length is 13 residues. Germline CDR1 reads SGHRS; CDR2 reads YFSETQ. Here the CDR3 DNA reads TGCGCCAGCAGCTTGGCTACAGGGGTTGAGCAGTTCTTC. Its translation: CASSLATGVEQFF.

The V call is TRBV11-2, the J call TRBJ2-2, with no clear D. Germline values: CDR1 SGHAT, CDR2 FQNNGV. The CDR3 extends over 14 amino acids. Trimming stripped 1 base from V and 1 base from J, with 4 bases between. Here the CDR3 DNA reads TGTGCCAGCAGCTTAGTTGTGAACACCGGGGAGCTGTTTTTT. It codes for CASSLVVNTGELFF.